A selection of T cell receptor beta chains follows, all from one sample in a study of T cell repertoires in cytomegalovirus infection. These receptors have no identified antigens. One entry per CDR3 protein results from TCRdb running MiXCR on the reads. Of 640,000 or so distinct CDR3 sequences in the sample, roughly 33% were seen once. Sequenced material: cultured PBMCs, taken from culture after CMV antigen stimulation. The origin of the receptors is a human donor in good health (CMV status not recorded). Some clones in this sample may be carry-over from other donors' samples. CDR3s include the opening cysteine and the closing phenylalanine or tryptophan. A D gene is named only where the DNA matches it firmly. Size is omitted from some rows. Given values are once, few, many or a class for expanded clones.

J: TRBJ2-1
D: TRBD1
size: many
V: TRBV7-2
DNA: TGTGCCAGCAGCTGGGGCACAGGGGCCAACAGTGAGCAGTTCTTC
CDR3: CASSWGTGANSEQFF

J: TRBJ2-2
D: TRBD2
size: .
V: TRBV7-8
DNA: TGTGCCAGCAGCTTAGAACGGGGGGGTGGCTTCGGGGAGCTGTTTTTT
CDR3: CASSLERGGGFGELFF

J: TRBJ2-2
D: .
size: .
V: TRBV11-3
DNA: TGTGCCAGCAGCACCCGGTGGGGCGCCGGGGAGCTGTTTTTT
CDR3: CASSTRWGAGELFF

J: TRBJ2-1
D: .
size: .
V: TRBV15
DNA: TGTGCCACCAGCAACCAGGGAGTTGGCTCCTACAATGAGCAGTTCTTC
CDR3: CATSNQGVGSYNEQFF

J: TRBJ1-2
D: .
size: .
V: TRBV27
DNA: TGTGCCAGCAGTTTTTCCGTGACACCCATTGACTATGGCTACACCTTC
CDR3: CASSFSVTPIDYGYTF

J: TRBJ2-7
D: .
size: .
V: TRBV6-6
DNA: TGTGCCAGCAGTTACTGGGGGTCCGGCGAGCAGTACTTC
CDR3: CASSYWGSGEQYF

J: TRBJ2-7
D: .
size: .
V: TRBV6-6
DNA: TGTGCCAGCAGTCCACGCGCCTCCCCCTACGAGCAGTACTTC
CDR3: CASSPRASPYEQYF

J: TRBJ2-1
D: .
size: .
V: TRBV11-2
DNA: TGTGCCAGCAGCCCCCAGCAAAACTCCTACAATGAGCAGTTCTTC
CDR3: CASSPQQNSYNEQFF

J: TRBJ1-6
D: TRBD1
size: few
V: TRBV7-9
DNA: TGTGCCAGCAGCGCCCTACAGGGGGCGGAAAATTCACCCCTCCACTTT
CDR3: CASSALQGAENSPLHF

J: TRBJ1-2
D: .
size: .
V: TRBV7-2
DNA: TGTGCCAGCAGCTTCTCGCACAGGGTCTATGGCTACACCTTC
CDR3: CASSFSHRVYGYTF

J: TRBJ2-1
D: .
size: .
V: TRBV20-1
DNA: TGCAGTGCTAGAGGTGTGGGTTTAGCGCGGAGCTCCTACAATGAGCAGTTCTTC
CDR3: CSARGVGLARSSYNEQFF

J: TRBJ1-1
D: .
size: .
V: TRBV10-3
DNA: TGTGCCACCGTAGACAGGCGGAACACTGAAGCTTTCTTT
CDR3: CATVDRRNTEAFF

J: TRBJ1-3
D: .
size: few
V: TRBV7-9
DNA: TGTGCCAGCAGCTTTATAGCCTCTGGAAACACCATATATTTT
CDR3: CASSFIASGNTIYF

J: TRBJ2-5
D: .
size: .
V: TRBV28
DNA: TGTGCCAGCAGAGCTTTAGGGGGGGGAATAGAAGAGACCCAGTACTTC
CDR3: CASRALGGGIEETQYF

J: TRBJ1-5
D: .
size: many
V: TRBV7-2
DNA: TGTGCCAGCAGCTTAGGGGGACATAGCAATCAGCCCCAGCATTTT
CDR3: CASSLGGHSNQPQHF

J: TRBJ1-1
D: .
size: once
V: TRBV25-1
DNA: TGTGCCAGCAGTGTTCACCGCCCCTCACTGAACACTGAAGCTTTCTTT
CDR3: CASSVHRPSLNTEAFF

J: TRBJ1-2
D: TRBD1
size: many
V: TRBV7-9
DNA: TGTGCCAGCAGCTCCGGGACAGGAAACTATGGCTACACCTTC
CDR3: CASSSGTGNYGYTF

J: TRBJ1-5
D: .
size: few
V: TRBV12-3/TRBV12-4
DNA: TGTGCCAGCACCTCGAACGGGGGCGATCAGCCCCAGCATTTT
CDR3: CASTSNGGDQPQHF

J: TRBJ2-3
D: .
size: .
V: TRBV3-1
DNA: TGTGCCAGCAGCGACCGGGCGTCAGATACGCAGTATTTT
CDR3: CASSDRASDTQYF

J: TRBJ2-1
D: .
size: .
V: TRBV11-2
DNA: TGTGCCAGCAGCTTGGAGGTCGCCCATGAGCAGTTCTTC
CDR3: CASSLEVAHEQFF

J: TRBJ2-2
D: .
size: few
V: TRBV20-1
DNA: TGCAGTGCGGCAGGACGCTCCGGGGAGCTGTTTTTT
CDR3: CSAAGRSGELFF

J: TRBJ2-7
D: .
size: .
V: TRBV7-9
DNA: TGTGCCAGCAGCTTAGCCGATATGGGGGGTAGCTCCTACGAGCAGTACTTC
CDR3: CASSLADMGGSSYEQYF

J: TRBJ2-1
D: .
size: .
V: TRBV7-9
DNA: TGTGCCAGCAGCCCACCCGGTAGCGACTACAATGAGCAGTTCTTC
CDR3: CASSPPGSDYNEQFF

J: TRBJ2-1
D: TRBD2
size: many
V: TRBV7-2
DNA: TGTGCCAGCAGCTTCTCTTCGTGGACTAGCGGGGGGAATGAGCAGTTCTTC
CDR3: CASSFSSWTSGGNEQFF

J: TRBJ2-5
D: .
size: .
V: TRBV6-1
DNA: TGTGCCAGCCGCAGCAGGGGAGAGACCCAGTACTTC
CDR3: CASRSRGETQYF

J: TRBJ2-7
D: TRBD2
size: few
V: TRBV19
DNA: TGTGCCAGTAGTATGACTTTACTAGCGGGGAGGCCTCTCGAGCAGTACTTC
CDR3: CASSMTLLAGRPLEQYF

J: TRBJ1-1
D: TRBD1
size: .
V: TRBV27
DNA: TGTGCCAGCAGAACCCATTACAGGGGGCGACCTGAAGCTTTCTTT
CDR3: CASRTHYRGRPEAFF

J: TRBJ1-6
D: .
size: .
V: TRBV7-9
DNA: TGTGCCAGCAGCTTAGATGCCGGGAACCATAATTCACCCCTCCACTTT
CDR3: CASSLDAGNHNSPLHF

J: TRBJ1-2
D: .
size: .
V: TRBV6-6
DNA: TGTGCCACCAGTCCTGTTAACTATGGCTACACCTTC
CDR3: CATSPVNYGYTF

J: TRBJ1-1
D: TRBD1
size: many
V: TRBV11-2
DNA: TGTGCCAGCAGCATAGACAGGGACGCTGAAGCTTTCTTT
CDR3: CASSIDRDAEAFF

J: TRBJ1-4
D: .
size: .
V: TRBV12-3/TRBV12-4
DNA: TGTGCCAGCAGTCCGGACACCCGGGGTGAAAAACTGTTTTTT
CDR3: CASSPDTRGEKLFF

J: TRBJ2-5
D: TRBD1
size: few
V: TRBV27
DNA: TGTGCCAGCAAGGGGACAGCAACGTACCAAGAGACCCAGTACTTC
CDR3: CASKGTATYQETQYF

J: TRBJ2-3
D: .
size: many
V: TRBV10-2
DNA: TGCGCCAGCAGTGAGTCGAGGGCTAGCAGAGCCACAGATACGCAGTATTTT
CDR3: CASSESRASRATDTQYF

J: TRBJ2-1
D: TRBD2
size: .
V: TRBV5-4
DNA: TGTGCCAGCAGCCGGGAGGGGGGTATGGCGGATGAGCAGTTCTTC
CDR3: CASSREGGMADEQFF

J: TRBJ2-3
D: TRBD1
size: .
V: TRBV15
DNA: TGTGCCACCAGCAGAATGGCAGGGGGCTACCCAGATACGCAGTATTTT
CDR3: CATSRMAGGYPDTQYF

J: TRBJ2-3
D: TRBD2
size: .
V: TRBV20-1
DNA: TGCAGTGCTAGGAGAGTAGCGGGGGGTACGACAGATACGCAGTATTTT
CDR3: CSARRVAGGTTDTQYF

J: TRBJ2-1
D: .
size: few
V: TRBV12-3/TRBV12-4
DNA: TGTGCCAGCAGTATAGACCCCTCCTACAATGAGCAGTTCTTC
CDR3: CASSIDPSYNEQFF

J: TRBJ2-3
D: .
size: few
V: TRBV9
DNA: TGTGCCAGCAGCGTAGGCAGGGAGGATACGCAGTATTTT
CDR3: CASSVGREDTQYF

J: TRBJ2-7
D: .
size: .
V: TRBV28
DNA: TGTGCCAGCGGGACGTCAGGCGCTGTCTACGAGCAGTACTTC
CDR3: CASGTSGAVYEQYF

J: TRBJ2-7
D: TRBD1
size: .
V: TRBV6-1
DNA: TGTGCCAGCAGGATGGACAGGGGAGGAACCGAGCAGTACTTC
CDR3: CASRMDRGGTEQYF

J: TRBJ2-5
D: .
size: .
V: TRBV5-4
DNA: TGTGCCAGCAGTTCCCCCCAGGGTGAGGAGACCCAGTACTTC
CDR3: CASSSPQGEETQYF

J: TRBJ1-4
D: .
size: .
V: TRBV3-1
DNA: TGTGCCAGCAGCCAAAACAATGAAAAACTGTTTTTT
CDR3: CASSQNNEKLFF

J: TRBJ2-7
D: TRBD2
size: .
V: TRBV6-5
DNA: TGTGCCAGCAGTTTCTCGGGAGGGGCTAACTACGAGCAGTACTTC
CDR3: CASSFSGGANYEQYF

J: TRBJ2-3
D: TRBD1
size: .
V: TRBV19
DNA: TGTGCCAGTAGTCCGGACAGGGGGACGCAATATTTT
CDR3: CASSPDRGTQYF

J: TRBJ1-2
D: TRBD1
size: .
V: TRBV9
DNA: TGTGCCAGCAGCGTAGGGACAGGGCCTTATGGCTACACCTTC
CDR3: CASSVGTGPYGYTF

J: TRBJ2-7
D: .
size: few
V: TRBV7-9
DNA: TGTGCCAGCAGTTTTAAGGGCCTGGACGGGATCGAGCAGTACTTC
CDR3: CASSFKGLDGIEQYF

J: TRBJ1-2
D: TRBD1
size: few
V: TRBV12-5
DNA: TGTGCTACCCTCGGGGCAGGGGGAAAGGGCTACACCTTC
CDR3: CATLGAGGKGYTF

J: TRBJ1-5
D: .
size: .
V: TRBV6-5
DNA: TGTGCCAGCAGTGCGGGGTACAATCAGCCCCAGCATTTT
CDR3: CASSAGYNQPQHF

J: TRBJ2-5
D: TRBD1
size: .
V: TRBV25-1
DNA: TGTGCCAGCAGTCGACAGGGGGCCTCCCAAGAGACCCAGTACTTC
CDR3: CASSRQGASQETQYF

J: TRBJ2-3
D: TRBD2
size: few
V: TRBV28
DNA: TGTGCCAGCAGTATGGGGAGGGGTACGCAGTATTTT
CDR3: CASSMGRGTQYF

J: TRBJ1-4
D: .
size: .
V: TRBV20-1
DNA: TGCAGTGCTAGAGCTCCGGGGGCAACTAATGAAAAACTGTTTTTT
CDR3: CSARAPGATNEKLFF

J: TRBJ2-3
D: .
size: few
V: TRBV7-2
DNA: TGTGCCAGCAGCCCTCGGCCGGCAGCCCTTAGCACAGATACGCAGTATTTT
CDR3: CASSPRPAALSTDTQYF

J: TRBJ2-5
D: TRBD2
size: few
V: TRBV12-3/TRBV12-4
DNA: TGTGCCAGCAGAACTTCCCTAGCGGGAATAGAGACCCAGTACTTC
CDR3: CASRTSLAGIETQYF

J: TRBJ2-1
D: .
size: .
V: TRBV6-2/TRBV6-3
DNA: TGTGCCAGCGGACGCTTTGGGGGCAATGAGCAGTTCTTC
CDR3: CASGRFGGNEQFF

J: TRBJ1-1
D: .
size: few
V: TRBV7-7
DNA: TGTGCCAGCAGCCAGGGGCAGGGGTCTGAAGCTTTCTTT
CDR3: CASSQGQGSEAFF

J: TRBJ1-1
D: .
size: .
V: TRBV4-1
DNA: TGCGCCAGCAGCCAAGCGGGCATTTCGACTGAAGCTTTCTTT
CDR3: CASSQAGISTEAFF

J: TRBJ1-6
D: TRBD1
size: .
V: TRBV20-1
DNA: TGCAGTGCTAGTCCCGGGACAGCCGTTTCACCCCTCCACTTT
CDR3: CSASPGTAVSPLHF

J: TRBJ2-1
D: TRBD1
size: .
V: TRBV29-1
DNA: TGCAGCGTCTTGAGTCACAGGGGGGATGAGCAGTTCTTC
CDR3: CSVLSHRGDEQFF